The 9 T cell receptor beta chains listed next were all sequenced from one sample in a study of shared clonotypes between healthy human individuals. Libraries were prepared by immunoSEQ multiplex PCR; TCRdb keeps only in-frame clonotypes and omits some of them. The sample records just over 2,000,000 clones, roughly 94% being singletons. Material for sequencing was naive CD4+ T cells sorted from blood. The subset is: CD45RA+ positively selected. These receptors all stem from a man younger than 35 in good health.

The chain uses TRBV10-2 and TRBJ2-4; 7 positions match TRBD2. V lost 6 bases to trimming and J lost 3 bases; unmatched junction nucleotides: 8. CDR3 length: 15 amino acids. CDR1 and CDR2 (germline): WSHSY, SAAADI. Here the CDR3 reads CASSAPGRGKNIQYF. CDR3 in DNA: TGCGCCAGCAGCGCACCAGGGAGGGGCAAAAACATTCAGTACTTC.

The genes are TRBV5-8 and TRBJ2-5; D may be TRBD2 (6 bases). CDR1 is SGHTS, CDR2 YDEGEE, per germline. This CDR3 is 15 amino acids long. V dropped 2 bases and J dropped 5 bases, with 16 bases sitting between them. In DNA, the CDR3 is TGTGCCAGCAGCTTCTTTTGGGGGGTAGGCGAGACCCAGTACTTC. It translates to CASSFFWGVGETQYF.

V gene TRBV6-5 combines with J gene TRBJ2-2; D remains ambiguous. The CDR3 has 15 amino acids. Trimming left V 1 base short and J 1 base short, with 7 bases between. Germline V CDR1 and CDR2: MNHEY, SVGAGI. For the CDR3, the DNA is TGTGCCAGCAGTTACTTCTGGGGGAACACCGGGGAGCTGTTTTTT. The encoded protein is CASSYFWGNTGELFF.

V usage is TRBV5-4 and J usage is TRBJ2-2; D ambiguous. The V gene's germline CDR1 is SGHNT and CDR2 YYREEE (reference sequence). CDR3 length: 13 amino acids. Trimming cost V 3 bases and J 5 bases, with 8 bases left between them. The CDR3: CASSYKNTGELFF. The CDR3 DNA is TGTGCCAGCAGCTATAAAAATACCGGGGAGCTGTTTTTT.

This sequence joins TRBV27 and TRBJ2-7; D is unclear. The V gene lost 6 bases and the J gene lost 4 bases, with 19 bases spanning the gap. This CDR3 has 15 residues. The germline gives CDR1 MNHEY, CDR2 SMNVEV (reference sequence). DNA of the CDR3: TGTGCCAGCAGCCCCCGCGAGGCGGTGAGGTACGAGCAGTACTTC. It encodes CASSPREAVRYEQYF.

The genes are TRBV7-2 and TRBJ2-3; D gene ambiguous. This CDR3 comprises 13 residues. The V end lost 1 base, the J end lost 2 bases, and 4 bases lay between the germline ends. Germline CDR1 SGHTA, CDR2 FQGNSA. CDR3 DNA sequence: TGTGCCAGCAGCTTAGAACTCACAGATACGCAGTATTTT. It encodes CASSLELTDTQYF. Full variable domain (remainder filled in from reference TRBV7-2 and TRBJ2-3): GAGVSQSPSNKVTEKGKDVELRCDPISGHTALYWYRQSLGQGLEFLIYFQGNSAPDKSGLPSDRFSAERTGGSVSTLTIQRTQQEDSAVYLCASSLELTDTQYFGPGTRLTVL.

This clone was counted a few times. Other DNA sequences in the same sample also yield this CDR3. The V gene is TRBV19, the J gene TRBJ1-6; the match to TRBD1 covers 8 bases. The germline V gene has CDR1 LNHDA and CDR2 SQIVND (reference sequence). The CDR3 consists of 14 residues. The V segment lost 3 bases and the J segment 6 bases; nucleotides outside the gene matches: 1. The CDR3, as DNA: TGTGCCAGTAGTATCCAGGGGGCTAATTCACCCCTCCACTTT. This translates into CASSIQGANSPLHF.

This chain uses TRBV27 with TRBJ1-4; TRBD1 matches 8 bases. Germline CDR1 and CDR2: MNHEY and SMNVEV (reference sequence). The CDR3 runs 14 residues. J lost 3 bases, V lost 6 bases, and 3 bases had no gene match. CDR3 sequence (DNA): TGTGCCAGCAGATGGACAGGGTCTAATGAAAAACTGTTTTTT. As protein: CASRWTGSNEKLFF. Filled out from reference TRBV27 and TRBJ1-4, the complete variable domain reads EAQVTQNPRYLITVTGKKLTVTCSQNMNHEYMSWYRQDPGLGLRQIYYSMNVEVTDKGDVPEGYKVSRKEKRNFPLILESPSPNQTSLYFCASRWTGSNEKLFFGSGTQLSVL.

The CDR3 sequence is CASSVEWGENDNSPLHF. CDR3 DNA: TGTGCCAGCAGCGTAGAGTGGGGCGAGAACGATAATTCACCCCTCCACTTT. The chain is built from TRBV9 and TRBJ1-6; TRBD1 is a possible D gene (5 bases). V was clipped by 0 bases and J by 5 bases, with 15 bases between them. Germline V gives CDR1 SGDLS, CDR2 YYNGEE. This CDR3 has 17 residues. Full variable domain (missing parts from reference TRBV9 and TRBJ1-6): DSGVTQTPKHLITATGQRVTLRCSPRSGDLSVYWYQQSLDQGLQFLIQYYNGEERAKGNILERFSAQQFPDLHSELNLSSLELGDSALYFCASSVEWGENDNSPLHFGNGTRLTVT.